There are many counts of the clone carrying this T cell receptor beta chain. This CDR3 is built from 13 residues. The germline V gene has CDR1 MNHEY and CDR2 SMNVEV (reference sequence). The V end was cut by 0 bases, the J end by 5 bases, with 7 bases between. TCR alpha and beta CDR3 regions were amplified from RNA using iRepertoire nested multiplex PCR. In TCRdb, the multiplex PCR reads were re-called with MiXCR into one record per CDR3 protein. This table holds 93,000 or so distinct CDR3 sequences, around 30% found once. The sample originates from a study of glioma-infiltrating T cells. Sequenced input: glioma tissue, nonneoplastic brain tissue, or PBMCs (not recorded which). This sequence joins TRBV27 and TRBJ1-1; possible D gene TRBD1, 5 bases. The TCR originated in a human donor with low-grade glioma or glioblastoma, undergoing nonglioma brain surgery, or in good health (not recorded which). The CDR3 DNA reads as TGTGCCAGCAGTTTATCCCCAGGGACTGAAGCTTTCTTT. Its translation: CASSLSPGTEAFF.